The present T cell receptor (beta chain) was sequenced within a study of blood T cell repertoires in COVID-19. About the study: Researchers got acute and convalescent COVID-19 samples from the United States, Italy and Spain. Sample material is recorded as cDNA or gDNA derived from T cells, B-cell-depleted T cells, or PBMCs.

The CDR3 totals 14 residues. The germline gives CDR1 LNHNV, CDR2 YYDKDF (reference sequence). The V and J ends lost 4 bases and 5 bases respectively, with 14 bases between them. Authors' analysis steps: Reference gene primer amplification in the assay estimated nucleated cell counts. Profiled with immunoSEQ multiplex PCR; TCRdb holds only in-frame clones, not every one. That table gives V, J and clone size, and the DNA gave D and trimming. The sample shows about 200,000 clones, around three quarters of them seen only once. The chain has TRBV15 and TRBJ1-2; D not certain. This receptor was taken from a woman in her sixties or seventies with acute or convalescent COVID-19. Sequences were obtained from peripheral blood. The CDR3: CATSIRPGIYGYTF. CDR3 in DNA: TGTGCCACCAGCATCAGACCAGGAATTTATGGCTACACCTTC.